A single sample gave rise to the 9 T cell receptor beta chains below, sequenced in a study of OX40 agonist ivuxolimab in advanced cancers. The table came from immunoSEQ multiplex PCR; TCRdb's copy has only in-frame clones and leaves some out. In the table there are 60,000 or so clones, 85% to 90% of which are singletons. Sample: CD4+ or CD8+ T cells sorted from blood, taken in a trial of the OX40 agonist ivuxolimab. These receptors were taken from an adult with an advanced solid tumor such as melanoma, head and neck, liver or kidney cancer.

V is TRBV2 and J is TRBJ2-3, with TRBD1 matching 8 bases. CDR1 is SNHLY, CDR2 FYNNEI, per germline. The CDR3 consists of 14 residues. After removal of 5 bases from V and 4 bases from J, the junction contained 5 bases not matched to a gene. The CDR3 here is CASSRGQGPDTQYF. The CDR3 nucleotides read TGTGCCAGCAGTCGCGGACAGGGCCCAGATACGCAGTATTTT. The full variable domain, with the rest looked up from reference TRBV2 and TRBJ2-3, is EPEVTQTPSHQVTQMGQEVILRCVPISNHLYFYWYRQILGQKVEFLVSFYNNEISEKSEIFDDQFSVERPDGSNFTLKIRSTKLEDSAMYFCASSRGQGPDTQYFGPGTRLTVL.

The chain is built from TRBV27 and TRBJ2-3; D tentatively reads TRBD1 or TRBD2 (5 bases each). This CDR3 spans 17 amino acids. With 5 bases removed from V and 6 bases from J, the gap between germline ends came to 24 bases. Germline V gene lookup returns CDR1 MNHEY and CDR2 SMNVEV (reference sequence). CDR3 sequence reads: CASSKTPRGLVKDTQYF. The CDR3 DNA is TGTGCCAGCAGTAAAACACCCCGGGGCCTAGTAAAGGATACGCAGTATTTT.

The chain links TRBV5-1 to TRBJ2-1; 13 bases match TRBD2. Per germline, CDR1 SGHRS and CDR2 YFSETQ. This CDR3 spans 17 amino acids. The V gene end was trimmed by 2 bases and the J gene end by 15 bases; junction bases not matched to a gene: 17. Here the CDR3 reads CASSFRSSRLAGGVSFF. CDR3 nucleotides: TGCGCCAGCAGCTTTCGATCCTCCCGACTAGCGGGAGGAGTATCGTTCTTC. Based on the CDR3 plus reference TRBV5-1 and TRBJ2-1, the full variable domain is KAGVTQTPRYLIKTRGQQVTLSCSPISGHRSVSWYQQTPGQGLQFLFEYFSETQRNKGNFPGRFSGRQFSNSRSEMNVSTLELGDSALYLCASSFRSSRLAGGVSFFGPGTRLTVL.

V gene TRBV2 combines with J gene TRBJ2-7; no reliable D call. Between the trimmed V and J ends, which lost 1 base and 9 bases, there was a span of 7 bases. CDR1 and CDR2 (germline): SNHLY, FYNNEI. The CDR3 runs 11 residues. In DNA form, the CDR3 reads TGTGCCAGCAGTGAAGGGCCGGTGCAGTACTTC. Amino acids: CASSEGPVQYF. Complete variable domain (other parts from reference TRBV2 and TRBJ2-7): EPEVTQTPSHQVTQMGQEVILRCVPISNHLYFYWYRQILGQKVEFLVSFYNNEISEKSEIFDDQFSVERPDGSNFTLKIRSTKLEDSAMYFCASSEGPVQYFGPGTRLTVT.

The chain carries TRBV11-2 and TRBJ2-3; the match to TRBD2 covers 8 bases. Germline assignment: CDR1 SGHAT and CDR2 FQNNGV. Losses at the gene ends were 5 bases for V and 3 bases for J; bases not matched to a gene: 10. CDR3 length: 16 amino acids. The CDR3 sequence is CASSEISGSATDTQYF. CDR3 coding DNA: TGTGCCAGCAGCGAAATCAGCGGGAGCGCTACAGATACGCAGTATTTT. Filled out from reference TRBV11-2 and TRBJ2-3, the complete variable domain reads EAGVAQSPRYKIIEKRQSVAFWCNPISGHATLYWYQQILGQGPKLLIQFQNNGVVDDSQLPKDRFSAERLKGVDSTLKIQPAKLEDSAVYLCASSEISGSATDTQYFGPGTRLTVL.

V usage is TRBV7-3 and J usage is TRBJ2-3, with 7 bases lining up with TRBD2. Unmatched junction bases numbered 5, after V lost 5 bases and J lost 0 bases. The CDR3 consists of 15 residues. Germline V gene sequence: CDR1 SGHTA, CDR2 FQGTGA. CDR3 sequence: CASSPLAASTDTQYF. The CDR3 nucleotides are TGTGCCAGCAGCCCTCTAGCGGCTAGCACAGATACGCAGTATTTT. Full variable domain (remainder filled in from reference TRBV7-3 and TRBJ2-3): GAGVSQTPSNKVTEKGKYVELRCDPISGHTALYWYRQSLGQGPEFLIYFQGTGAADDSGLPNDRFFAVRPEGSVSTLKIQRTERGDSAVYLCASSPLAASTDTQYFGPGTRLTVL.

The chain couples TRBV7-2 to TRBJ1-2; D not resolved. Germline loops: CDR1 SGHTA, CDR2 FQGNSA. The CDR3 runs to 12 residues. V lost 0 bases to trimming and J lost 7 bases, with 6 bases between them. The CDR3 spells CASSLAWGGYTF. The DNA of the CDR3 is TGTGCCAGCAGCTTAGCGTGGGGTGGCTACACCTTC.

The chain couples TRBV28 to TRBJ2-3; no clear D gene. The V end lost 7 bases, the J end lost 1 base, and 6 bases lay between the germline ends. CDR1 is MDHEN and CDR2 is SYDVKM in the germline V gene. The CDR3 contains 12 residues. Here the CDR3 DNA reads TGTGCCAGCAAATTAGGCACAGATACGCAGTATTTT. It encodes CASKLGTDTQYF.

The V gene is TRBV4-1, the J gene TRBJ1-3; a possible D gene is TRBD1 (5 bases). The germline CDR1 and CDR2 sequences are MGHRA and YSYEKL. The CDR3 runs 15 residues. Trimming cost V 3 bases and J 4 bases, with 13 bases left between them. The CDR3 DNA is TGCGCCAGCAGCCATTACGGGACGATAGGAAACACCATATATTTT. This encodes CASSHYGTIGNTIYF.